The subject of this entry is one TCR beta chain. The sample originates from a study of blood T cells in healthy people across ages. CDR1 and CDR2 from the germline V gene are MNHEY and SVGAGI. The V end lost 2 bases, the J end lost 6 bases, and 7 bases lay between the germline ends. The CDR3 covers 13 residues. Through a sample-barcoded 5' primer and a J-beta primer mix, a second PCR was run for about 6 to 12 cycles. MiXCR, run by TCRdb on the 5' RACE reads, gives a single entry per CDR3 protein. This sample carries over 600,000 distinct CDR3 sequences, more than 55% of them seen once, and the ten largest clones take under 30%.

The V gene is TRBV6-5, the J gene TRBJ2-2; maybe TRBD2 (5 bases). Sequenced material: blood. This clonotype originated in a man aged 35 to 55 in good health. The CDR3 DNA is TGTGCCAGCAGTTACGGGAGCCCCGGGGAGCTGTTTTTT. It yields the protein CASSYGSPGELFF.